The sequence of this TCR beta chain was determined in a study of CD8 T cells in Susac syndrome. CD8+ and CD4+ blood T cells underwent TCR beta sequencing. In the multiple sclerosis control group, patients were treatment-naive and had stable or active relapsing-remitting disease. The CD8+ and CD4+ T cells were negatively isolated, with the TEMRA cells enriched by FACS. Germline V gene lookup returns CDR1 SGHVS and CDR2 FQNEAQ. The CDR3 is 15 amino acids. The ends lost 5 bases at V and 4 bases at J; junction bases unmatched: 9. After extraction with the RNeasy kit, roughly 0.5 to 1 ug of the RNA was reverse transcribed using random hexamers. An immunoSEQ multiplex PCR generated amplified TCR beta CDR3 products spanning 54 Vbeta and 13 Jbeta. TCRdb reprocessed the immunoSEQ multiplex PCR reads via MiXCR and lists one record per CDR3 protein. The sample gives 250,000 to 300,000 distinct CDR3 sequences, 70% to 90% of which show up once; over 0.1% is in the top ten.

The sequence derives from a human donor with multiple sclerosis. Sequenced sample: CD8+ T cells from PBMCs. The chain carries TRBV7-8 and TRBJ1-1, with 8 bases identical to TRBD1. In DNA form, the CDR3 reads TGTGCCAGCAGCCCGCTTACAGGGGGAGGCACTGAAGCTTTCTTT. Its protein is CASSPLTGGGTEAFF.